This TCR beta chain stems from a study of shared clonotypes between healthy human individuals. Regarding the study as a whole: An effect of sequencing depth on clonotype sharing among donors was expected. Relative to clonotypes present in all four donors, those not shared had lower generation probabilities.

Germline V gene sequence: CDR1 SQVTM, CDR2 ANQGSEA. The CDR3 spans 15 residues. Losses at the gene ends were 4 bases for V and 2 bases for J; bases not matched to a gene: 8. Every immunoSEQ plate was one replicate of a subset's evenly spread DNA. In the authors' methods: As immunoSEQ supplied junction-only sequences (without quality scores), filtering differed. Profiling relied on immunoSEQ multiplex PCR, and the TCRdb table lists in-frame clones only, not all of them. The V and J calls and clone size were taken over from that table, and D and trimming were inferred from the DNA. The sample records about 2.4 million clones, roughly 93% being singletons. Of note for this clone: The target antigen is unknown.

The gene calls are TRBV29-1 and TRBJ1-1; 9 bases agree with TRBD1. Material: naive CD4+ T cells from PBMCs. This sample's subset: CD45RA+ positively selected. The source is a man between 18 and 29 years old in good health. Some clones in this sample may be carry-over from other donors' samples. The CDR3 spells CSVGTGGIRNTEAFF. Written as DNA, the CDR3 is TGCAGCGTTGGAACAGGGGGCATTAGAAACACTGAAGCTTTCTTT.